Presented here are 20 T cell receptor beta chains from one specimen sequenced in a study of OX40 agonist ivuxolimab in advanced cancers. Clones were read by immunoSEQ multiplex PCR, and TCRdb kept only the in-frame ones, dropping some. The data show several thousand clones, just under 70% seen once. Sequences were derived from CD4+ or CD8+ T cells sorted from blood, sampled in a trial of the OX40 agonist ivuxolimab. Source of these receptors: an adult with an advanced solid tumor such as melanoma, head and neck, liver or kidney cancer.

The rearrangement uses TRBV28 and TRBJ2-3, with D possibly matching TRBD2 (6 bases). The germline V gene has CDR1 MDHEN and CDR2 SYDVKM. The CDR3 loop spans 16 amino acids. Trimming cost V 2 bases and J 5 bases, with 17 bases left between them. The CDR3 sequence: CASSLGLADWVDTQYF. DNA for the CDR3: TGTGCCAGCAGTTTAGGTTTAGCGGATTGGGTAGATACGCAGTATTTT.

The chain links TRBV10-2 to TRBJ2-7, with D perhaps matching TRBD2 (7 bases). The CDR3 loop spans 16 amino acids. Trimming removed 0 bases from V and 4 bases from J, with 16 bases in between. Looked up from germline, CDR1 is WSHSY and CDR2 is SAAADI. Here the CDR3 reads CASSESVGGLSYEQYF. For the CDR3, the DNA is TGCGCCAGCAGTGAGTCGGTGGGGGGGCTTTCTTACGAGCAGTACTTC.

This clone appeared once. The genes are TRBV11-3 and TRBJ2-7; 8 nucleotides agree with TRBD2. CDR3 length equals 16 residues. V lost 5 bases to trimming and J lost 4 bases; unmatched junction nucleotides: 13. The germline V gene has CDR1 SGHNT and CDR2 YENEEA. The CDR3 protein is CASSVGLGRADYEQYF. The CDR3 DNA reads as TGTGCCAGCAGCGTGGGACTAGGACGGGCGGATTACGAGCAGTACTTC.

The rearrangement joins TRBV2 to TRBJ2-2, with 10 bases lining up with TRBD2. The V gene's germline CDR1 is SNHLY and CDR2 FYNNEI. The CDR3 length is 15 residues. The V and J ends lost 7 bases and 3 bases, in that order; junction bases with no gene match: 5. The CDR3 coding sequence is TGTGCCAGCAACCTAGCGGGAGAGGACACCGGGGAGCTGTTTTTT. This encodes CASNLAGEDTGELFF.

The chain recombines TRBV6-1 with TRBJ1-2, with D unresolved. Trimming pared 8 bases from V and 1 base from J, leaving 11 bases between. Looked up from germline, CDR1 is MNHNS and CDR2 is SASEGT. The CDR3 contains 13 residues. The CDR3 DNA reads as TGTGCCAGCGATTCCAGGCTTAACTATGGCTACACCTTC. Translation gives CASDSRLNYGYTF.

The CDR3 nucleotides read TGTGCCAGCAGCTCCTTGGGAAGTAACTATGGCTACACCTTC. The encoded protein is CASSSLGSNYGYTF. The chain carries TRBV6-1 and TRBJ1-2; D gene unclear. The ends were cut back, 6 bases at V and 1 base at J, with 12 bases in the middle. Germline-derived CDR1 and CDR2 are MNHNS and SASEGT. This CDR3 region has 14 residues.

The rearrangement links TRBV27 to TRBJ2-7; D not certain. CDR3 length equals 13 residues. V was cut by 2 bases and J by 3 bases, with 8 bases left in between. Germline V gene data show CDR1 as MNHEY and CDR2 as SMNVEV (reference sequence). The CDR3 region has the DNA TGTGCCAGCAGTTTAGGGCGGAACTACGAGCAGTACTTC. It codes for CASSLGRNYEQYF.

The J gene is TRBJ1-3, the V gene TRBV12-5, with TRBD1 matching over 8 bases. The CDR3 covers 19 residues. V gave up 5 bases and J gave up 0 bases; unmatched junction bases: 15. From germline, CDR1 is LGHNT and CDR2 FRNRAP. The CDR3 spells CASGLDSVRGQRSGNTIYF. For the CDR3, the DNA is TGTGCTAGTGGTCTAGACTCGGTCAGGGGGCAACGCTCTGGAAACACCATATATTTT.

J is TRBJ1-1 and V is TRBV6-5, with D unclear. The CDR3 has 12 amino acids. V lost 2 bases and J 7 bases, leaving 8 bases between the germline ends. From germline, CDR1 is MNHEY and CDR2 SVGAGI. CDR3 sequence (DNA): TGTGCCAGCAGTTACGGATCCGGTGAAGCTTTCTTT. Translated, it gives CASSYGSGEAFF.

The rearrangement uses TRBV2 and TRBJ2-3; D is possibly TRBD1 (5 bases). The CDR3 is made up of 17 amino acids. Germline V gives CDR1 SNHLY, CDR2 FYNNEI. Trimming cost V 3 bases and J 2 bases, with 18 bases left between them. CDR3 in DNA: TGTGCCAGCAGTGAGCAGGACAATCGACGTCCCACAGATACGCAGTATTTT. Its translation is CASSEQDNRRPTDTQYF. The variable domain in full, completed from reference TRBV2 and TRBJ2-3, reads EPEVTQTPSHQVTQMGQEVILRCVPISNHLYFYWYRQILGQKVEFLVSFYNNEISEKSEIFDDQFSVERPDGSNFTLKIRSTKLEDSAMYFCASSEQDNRRPTDTQYFGPGTRLTVL.

The CDR3 sequence is CASSPGLAHEQYF. CDR3 nucleotide sequence: TGTGCCAGTAGTCCGGGACTAGCGCACGAGCAGTACTTC. V usage is TRBV19 and J usage is TRBJ2-7; 10 nucleotides align to TRBD2. J gave up 5 bases and V 5 bases, and 3 bases lay outside the gene matches. This CDR3 contains 13 residues. From germline, CDR1 is LNHDA and CDR2 SQIVND (reference sequence). Full variable domain (remainder filled in from reference TRBV19 and TRBJ2-7): DGGITQSPKYLFRKEGQNVTLSCEQNLNHDAMYWYRQDPGQGLRLIYYSQIVNDFQKGDIAEGYSVSREKKESFPLTVTSAQKNPTAFYLCASSPGLAHEQYFGPGTRLTVT.

V usage is TRBV28 and J usage is TRBJ2-7; 7 bases match TRBD1. The J segment lost 0 bases and the V segment lost 5 bases, leaving 4 bases of the junction unmatched. CDR3 size: 14 residues. Germline CDR1 MDHEN, CDR2 SYDVKM. CDR3 amino acids: CASSDRETSYEQYF. The CDR3 coding sequence is TGTGCCAGCAGTGACAGGGAGACCTCCTACGAGCAGTACTTC.

The CDR3 sequence: CASSLMGLSYEQYF. CDR3 nucleotide sequence: TGTGCCAGCAGCTTAATGGGACTGAGCTACGAGCAGTACTTC. V usage is TRBV11-1 and J usage is TRBJ2-7; D may be TRBD2 (6 bases). The CDR3 has 14 residues. The germline V and J ends were trimmed by 2 bases and 3 bases, with 11 bases remaining between them. CDR1 is SGHAT, CDR2 FQDESV, per germline (reference sequence).

This clone has more than one count but fewer than ten. The chain carries TRBV6-1 and TRBJ2-7; D is perhaps TRBD2 (6 bases). V was pared by 9 bases and J by 7 bases, with 19 bases between. CDR1 and CDR2 (germline): MNHNS, SASEGT. This CDR3 spans 13 amino acids. This CDR3 reads CASSGDWSREQYF. As DNA, the CDR3 is TGTGCCAGTTCGGGAGACTGGTCGCGGGAGCAGTACTTC.

The chain employs TRBV2 and TRBJ1-2; TRBD1 agrees at 7 bases. The CDR3 extends over 12 amino acids. The V gene end was trimmed by 9 bases and the J gene end by 2 bases; junction bases not matched to a gene: 3. Per the germline V gene, CDR1 is SNHLY and CDR2 is FYNNEI. The CDR3 here is CARDRSNYGYTF. In DNA, the CDR3 is TGTGCCAGGGACAGGTCCAACTATGGCTACACCTTC.

V and J are TRBV7-3 and TRBJ2-7; D might be TRBD2 (5 bases). Trimming stripped 5 bases from V and 6 bases from J, with 11 bases between. There are 12 residues in the CDR3. Germline V gives CDR1 SGHTA, CDR2 FQGTGA. CDR3 DNA: TGTGCCAGCAGCAGTAGCGACGGCGAGCAGTACTTC. Protein sequence: CASSSSDGEQYF.

By sample fraction, this clone is medium-sized. V is TRBV9 and J is TRBJ2-1; 9 nucleotides match TRBD2. The CDR3 runs 15 residues. Germline assignment: CDR1 SGDLS and CDR2 YYNGEE. Trimming at V came to 3 bases and at J to 5 bases, leaving 6 bases not matched to a gene. The CDR3 region has the DNA TGTGCCAGCAGCGATAGCGGGAGTAGGGACAATGAGCAGTTCTTC. This sequence encodes CASSDSGSRDNEQFF.

The rearrangement links TRBV19 to TRBJ1-2; D is perhaps TRBD1 (5 bases). Germline V CDR1 and CDR2: LNHDA, SQIVND (reference sequence). There are 14 residues in the CDR3. Trimming took 6 bases from V and 8 from J, leaving 19 bases between them. The CDR3 loop reads CASRWIPGPEGYTF. Here the CDR3 DNA reads TGTGCCAGTAGATGGATCCCGGGGCCGGAAGGCTACACCTTC.

This clone was found a few times. The chain links TRBV9 to TRBJ2-1; D gene unclear. The CDR3 length is 11 residues. Germline lookup yields CDR1 SGDLS and CDR2 YYNGEE. Trimming removed 3 bases at V and 8 bases at J, with 6 bases between. CDR3: CASSADYEQFF. The CDR3 DNA follows: TGTGCCAGCAGCGCAGATTATGAGCAGTTCTTC.

This chain links TRBV4-1 with TRBJ2-1; D is perhaps TRBD1 (5 bases). V lost 0 bases and J 4 bases, leaving 19 bases between the germline ends. The germline CDR1 and CDR2 sequences are MGHRA and YSYEKL. The CDR3 contains 18 residues. CDR3 region: CASSQDIILDSSYNEQFF. CDR3 DNA sequence: TGCGCCAGCAGCCAAGATATCATCCTCGACAGTTCATACAATGAGCAGTTCTTC.